Shown below are 18 T cell receptor beta chains from a single sample sequenced in a study of blood T cell repertoires in COVID-19. Measured with immunoSEQ multiplex PCR; TCRdb has only the in-frame clones, and not every one. The sample gives tens of thousands of clones, approximately 90% of which show up once; 8% to 10% is in the top ten. The sample was peripheral blood. The receptors shown here come from a human donor in a cohort sampled during active COVID-19.

This chain joins TRBV5-1 and TRBJ1-1; a possible D gene is TRBD1 (5 bases). The CDR3 contains 14 residues. The germline V gene encodes CDR1 SGHRS and CDR2 YFSETQ. The V gene lost 0 bases and the J gene lost 1 base, with 7 bases spanning the gap. Here the CDR3 DNA reads TGCGCCAGCAGCTTGGGACAGAGGAACACTGAAGCTTTCTTT. Encoded protein: CASSLGQRNTEAFF. The variable domain in full, completed from reference TRBV5-1 and TRBJ1-1, reads KAGVTQTPRYLIKTRGQQVTLSCSPISGHRSVSWYQQTPGQGLQFLFEYFSETQRNKGNFPGRFSGRQFSNSRSEMNVSTLELGDSALYLCASSLGQRNTEAFFGQGTRLTVV.

V usage is TRBV19 and J usage is TRBJ1-4; D call uncertain. Germline V gives CDR1 LNHDA, CDR2 SQIVND (reference sequence). The CDR3 is 12 amino acids. V gave up 5 bases and J gave up 10 bases, with 11 bases separating them. CDR3 protein: CASSGSAGKLFF. As DNA, the CDR3 is TGTGCCAGTAGTGGGAGTGCTGGAAAACTGTTTTTT.

The rearrangement uses TRBV6-5 and TRBJ2-6; D is unresolved. Between the trimmed V and J ends, which lost 7 bases and 0 bases, there was a span of 10 bases. Germline CDR1 and CDR2: MNHEY and SVGAGI. This CDR3 comprises 15 residues. CDR3 sequence: CASITWPSGANVLTF. The CDR3 DNA is TGTGCCAGCATAACGTGGCCCTCTGGGGCCAACGTCCTGACTTTC.

This clone was observed once. V gene TRBV21-1 combines with J gene TRBJ2-6; the listed D gene, TRBD1, was not tested against the DNA. TRBV21-1 is shown as a pseudogene. The CDR3 consists of 17 residues. The CDR3 DNA reads as TGTGCCAGCAGCAGAGGCAGGGGGCCAGCTGGGGCCAACGTCCTGACTTTC. As protein: CASSRGRGPAGANVLTF.

This clone has just a few counts. The chain joins TRBV28 to TRBJ2-7, with D hard to call. CDR3 length: 14 amino acids. Trimming removed 5 bases from V and 0 bases from J, with 11 bases in between. Germline V gene data show CDR1 as MDHEN and CDR2 as SYDVKM. The DNA of the CDR3 is TGTGCCAGCAGTCCGGCAGGAAGCTCCTACGAGCAGTACTTC. This translates into CASSPAGSSYEQYF. Complete variable domain (other parts from reference TRBV28 and TRBJ2-7): DVKVTQSSRYLVKRTGEKVFLECVQDMDHENMFWYRQDPGLGLRLIYFSYDVKMKEKGDIPEGYSVSREKKERFSLILESASTNQTSMYLCASSPAGSSYEQYFGPGTRLTVT.

J is TRBJ2-5 and V is TRBV6-4, with D unresolved. Per germline, CDR1 MRHNA and CDR2 SNTAGT. The length of the CDR3 is 13 residues. Trimming took off 4 bases at V and 0 bases at J, with 6 bases between the two ends. DNA of the CDR3: TGTGCCAGCAGTGGGGCAGACCAAGAGACCCAGTACTTC. Encoded protein: CASSGADQETQYF.

V is TRBV11-1 and J is TRBJ1-4, with TRBD1 matching over 9 bases. Looked up from germline, CDR1 is SGHAT and CDR2 is FQDESV (reference sequence). Trimming removed 5 bases from V and 7 bases from J; junction bases left unmatched: 8. This CDR3 contains 15 residues. The CDR3 protein is CASSRTPGQGEKLFF. CDR3 bases: TGTGCCAGCAGCCGTACTCCGGGACAGGGTGAAAAACTGTTTTTT.

The V call is TRBV19, the J call TRBJ1-4, with 10 nucleotides matching TRBD1. Trimming cost V 5 bases and J 5 bases; bases outside gene matches: 5. Germline V gene sequence: CDR1 LNHDA, CDR2 SQIVND (reference sequence). The CDR3 sequence is 15 residues long. The CDR3 sequence is CASSPMGQGNEKLFF. CDR3 coding DNA: TGTGCCAGTAGTCCCATGGGACAGGGGAATGAAAAACTGTTTTTT.

This chain links TRBV27 with TRBJ2-7; possibly TRBD1 for D (6 bases). Trimming shortened V by 6 bases and J by 4 bases, and 19 bases separated the two germline ends. The CDR3 contains 15 residues. CDR1 and CDR2 from the germline V gene are MNHEY and SMNVEV (reference sequence). CDR3 bases: TGTGCCAGCAGCGTACAGGGAAGACTCGGGTACGAGCAGTACTTC. Encoded protein: CASSVQGRLGYEQYF.

The gene calls are TRBV11-2 and TRBJ2-7; perhaps TRBD2 as D (6 bases). The CDR3 contains 16 residues. V shed 0 bases and J shed 4 bases, with 16 bases lying between them. Germline CDR1 and CDR2: SGHAT and FQNNGV. CDR3 in DNA: TGTGCCAGCAGCTTAGAGGTCGCGGGAATCGGGTACGAGCAGTACTTC. Amino acid sequence: CASSLEVAGIGYEQYF.

The chain links TRBV28 to TRBJ1-1, with unresolved D. V lost 5 bases, J lost 0 bases, and 10 bases lay in between. Per germline, CDR1 MDHEN and CDR2 SYDVKM. The CDR3 has 14 amino acids. CDR3 amino acids: CASSPRFMNTEAFF. The CDR3 region has the DNA TGTGCCAGCAGTCCCCGGTTTATGAACACTGAAGCTTTCTTT.

In this sample, this clone turned up once. CDR3 sequence reads: CASSLGGQGSAGANVLTF. The CDR3 DNA reads as TGTGCCAGCAGTTTAGGGGGACAGGGATCAGCTGGGGCCAACGTCCTGACTTTC. V and J are TRBV28 and TRBJ2-6, with TRBD1 matching over 9 bases. The CDR3 consists of 18 residues. V shed 2 bases and J 2 bases; nucleotides not matched to a gene: 7. The germline V gene has CDR1 MDHEN and CDR2 SYDVKM.

The chain is built from TRBV28 and TRBJ1-2, with unresolved D. CDR1 and CDR2 from the germline V gene are MDHEN and SYDVKM. The length of the CDR3 is 16 residues. Trimming shortened V by 7 bases and J by 6 bases, and 24 bases separated the two germline ends. The CDR3 region has the DNA TGTGCCAGCACCTCCGGTTGGAGGGAGACTCGGGATGGCTACACCTTC. This encodes CASTSGWRETRDGYTF.

The chain joins TRBV4-1 to TRBJ2-7; D is perhaps TRBD1 (5 bases). This CDR3 has 15 residues. Per the germline V gene, CDR1 is MGHRA and CDR2 is YSYEKL. Trimming removed 1 base at V and 2 bases at J, with 12 bases between. The CDR3 loop reads CASSQGLGVAYEQYF. The CDR3 DNA is TGCGCCAGCAGCCAAGGGTTAGGGGTAGCCTACGAGCAGTACTTC.

The chain carries TRBV7-6 and TRBJ1-5, with TRBD1 matching 9 bases. Germline V gene data show CDR1 as SGHVS and CDR2 as FNYEAQ. CDR3 length equals 15 residues. Trimming cost V 4 bases and J 7 bases; bases outside gene matches: 8. The CDR3: CASSWGQGGGQPQHF. In DNA, the CDR3 is TGTGCCAGCAGCTGGGGACAGGGCGGGGGACAGCCCCAGCATTTT.

The gene calls are TRBV5-1 and TRBJ2-7; TRBD2 agrees at 9 bases. This CDR3 contains 13 residues. Germline lookup yields CDR1 SGHRS and CDR2 YFSETQ. J was trimmed by 2 bases and V by 4 bases; bases with no gene match: 1. The CDR3 bases are TGCGCCAGCAGCGGCGGGGGGGCCTACGAGCAGTACTTC. Its protein product is CASSGGGAYEQYF.

This chain uses TRBV29-1 with TRBJ1-2; D uncertain. The CDR3 sequence is 15 residues long. CDR1 and CDR2 (germline): SQVTM, ANQGSEA. V was trimmed by 6 bases and J by 0 bases, leaving 17 bases between them. CDR3 loop: CSVGEPISSNYGYTF. Here the CDR3 DNA reads TGCAGCGTCGGTGAGCCCATCTCCTCTAACTATGGCTACACCTTC.

This sequence joins TRBV11-2 and TRBJ1-1; 7 positions match TRBD1. Looked up from germline, CDR1 is SGHAT and CDR2 is FQNNGV. The CDR3 is made up of 13 amino acids. After removal of 5 bases from V and 7 bases from J, the junction contained 7 bases not matched to a gene. The chain's CDR3 is CASSRTDRSEAFF. The CDR3 DNA is TGTGCCAGCAGCAGAACGGACAGGAGTGAAGCTTTCTTT.